This T cell receptor beta chain was sequenced in a study of shared clonotypes between healthy human individuals. General observations from the study: Several donors shared approximately 5% of their naive CD4 clonotypes.

Data came from immunoSEQ multiplex PCR; TCRdb stores just in-frame clones and leaves some out. The sample consists of millions of clones, approximately 92% of them appearing once. Concerning this clone: Its cognate antigen is unknown.

The CDR3 loop spans 16 amino acids. This chain uses TRBV12-2 with TRBJ2-7; the table's D call, TRBD2, was not checked against the DNA. TRBV12-2 has pseudogene status. This clonotype originated in a man aged 18 to 30 in good health. Sequencing input: naive CD4+ T cells sorted from blood. Subset denoted: CD45RA+ positively selected. CDR3 protein: CASRLRGSGKNYEQYF. In nucleotides, the CDR3 is TGTGCAAGTCGCTTGAGGGGGAGCGGGAAGAACTACGAGCAGTACTTC.